Sequencing of this T cell receptor (beta chain) was carried out in a study of shared clonotypes between healthy human individuals (dated by TCRdb to 2020 to 2021). Notes on the research overall: A couple of women and a few men aged 18 to 49 years were included in the cohort. For each donor, three plates each were used for CD4 naive and CD4 memory, two plates were used for CD8 naive, and one plate was used for CD8 memory. To estimate repertoire size and how much clonotype sharing occurs between individuals, the study deeply sequenced the blood TCR repertoires of a handful of healthy adults. To increase sequencing depth and limit assay-specific biases, different laboratories used diverse techniques to prepare libraries and sequence TCR repertoires. Each donor's leukapheresis produced roughly between roughly 0.85 and 10 billion PBMCs.

From the germline V gene, CDR1 is MGHRA and CDR2 is YSYEKL. There are 18 amino acids in the CDR3, from cysteine to phenylalanine inclusive. Just the 54-base CDR3 DNA is kept, in frame starting at base 1. Using the deep immunoSEQ assay, TCR CDR3 regions were amplified from genomic DNA by multiplex PCR. For each cell subset, the extracted genomic DNA was distributed evenly across all wells of several immunoSEQ 96-well plates, and each plate served as one replicate. Each replicate PCR for sorted subsets received 150 to 250 ng genomic DNA, equal to 28,000 or so T cell genomes. Purified libraries were measured with a Qubit 3.0 fluorometer, size-checked on a Bioanalyzer 2100, and measured again with the KAPA Library Quantification kit. Every immunoSEQ 96-well plate was sequenced on a dedicated single-read 150-cycle Illumina NextSeq 550 flow cell. Per the source publication's procedure: Because the immunoSEQ output held only junctional sequences and lacked quality scores, the filtering could not match the filtering applied to full-length reads. To assign V/J genes and CDR3, sequences were annotated using PyIR, a Python wrapper for IgBLAST v1.9, with IMGT germline references. Reads with weak V/J assignments (E-value above 1e-6), missing CDR3, stop codons, out-of-frame junctions, or ambiguous translated residues were removed. V3J clonotypes were defined by identical inferred V gene, J gene, and CDR3 amino acid sequence. The percentage overlap between two repertoires was calculated by dividing the number of shared unique clonotypes by the size of the smaller repertoire. Three approaches were used to assess repertoire richness: RTK rarefaction, the Chao1 estimator, and Recon v2.1 estimates of unobserved clonotypes. Generation probabilities were computed with OLGA for all TCRbeta clonotypes obtained by the gDNA method from four donors. The table was pulled from immuneACCESS by TCRdb, which kept in-frame rearrangements only. Such tables lose some clones; where checked, under half of the loss comes from unresolved V genes, and the rest has no known cause. That table furnishes V, J and clone size, whereas the DNA furnished D and trimming. The sample table lists around 1.9 million clones, approximately 94% of them with a count of one. Under 2% of the sample rests with the top ten.

Remarks on this clone: The clone's antigen remains unknown. A read error may account for a junction end that differs from germline.

Broad study findings and their caveats: Because the study included a small number of donors, the genetic and exposure-history diversity represented was limited. Sampling was restricted to blood, and TCR repertoires in tissues likely differ from the TCR repertoires found in blood. Even with the large sequencing depth, rarefaction of the sorted-subset datasets indicated that sequencing was incomplete. Based on pairwise subsampling, the degree of clonotype sharing among donors was expected to be affected by sequencing depth. Sharing across a few donors was observed for 5% to 6.5% of naive CD4, 3% to 3.5% of naive CD8, over 2% of memory CD4, and roughly 0.4% of memory CD8 clonotypes. Larger estimated clonotype richness was generally found for naive subsets than for memory subsets. Clonotypes shared by all four sorted-subset donors showed higher generation probabilities than non-shared clonotypes.

CD8 naive samples were obtained by positive selection for CCR7 among CD45RO-negative cells, yielding a CD45RA+CCR7+ population from which TemRA cells were excluded. The donors were healthy, HIV-negative adults with no recently reported acute infections or vaccinations. All donors were Caucasian adults living in Nashville, Tennessee, USA. Blood was obtained by leukapheresis, after which PBMCs were separated by Ficoll-Histopaque density gradient centrifugation and cryopreserved in liquid nitrogen vapor phase. Analytical flow cytometry was used to check the purity and quantity of every magnetically sorted T cell population. Genomic DNA was isolated from every sorted fraction and measured by UV absorbance on a Nanodrop 2000c.

Sequenced input: naive CD8+ T cells from PBMCs. The cell subset or site label of this sample denotes: CD45RA+CCR7+. This sequence was found in a man between 18 and 35 years old in good health. Some clones in this sample may be carry-over from other donors' samples. The chain is encoded by TRBV4-1 joined to TRBJ2-2; the D gene is perhaps TRBD1 or TRBD2, as each covers 6 bases. The DNA sequence is TGCGCCAGCAGCCAAGTTGACAGTCAAGGGGGGAACGCCGGGGAGCTGTTTTTT. Its protein reads: CASSQVDSQGGNAGELFF.